This is a list of T cell receptor beta chains from one sample in a study of beta chain features in type 1 diabetes. The table came from immunoSEQ multiplex PCR; TCRdb's copy has only in-frame clones and leaves some out. The table has a few hundred thousand clones, 9.5% to 10% seen once. The sample taken for sequencing was central memory CD4+ T cells from blood. These receptors were collected from a man aged 25 to 45 with type 1 diabetes. The CDR3 runs from the conserved cysteine through the conserved F or W. The D gene is left open where the match is weak. A clone size is listed for some rows: how often the clone was seen (once, few, many), or a class if it is expanded.

j_gene | abundance | d_gene | len | v_gene | CDR3aa | CDR3nt
TRBJ2-3 | - | TRBD1 | 15 | TRBV5-6 | CASSGTGGSTDTQYF | TGTGCCAGCAGCGGGACAGGGGGTAGCACAGATACGCAGTATTTT
TRBJ2-5 | - | - | 12 | TRBV7-2 | CASHWGAETQYF | TGTGCCAGCCACTGGGGGGCGGAGACCCAGTACTTC
TRBJ2-6 | - | TRBD1 | 16 | TRBV5-1 | CASSGDRGYGANVLTF | TGCGCCAGCAGCGGGGACAGGGGGTATGGGGCCAACGTCCTGACTTTC
TRBJ2-2 | few | TRBD1 | 14 | TRBV6-6 | CASSGTGNTGELFF | TGTGCCAGCTCCGGGACAGGGAACACCGGGGAGCTGTTTTTT
TRBJ2-7 | few | - | 14 | TRBV5-4 | CASSLTTRASEQYF | TGTGCCAGCAGCCTAACAACGAGGGCCTCCGAGCAGTACTTC
TRBJ2-7 | few | TRBD1 | 13 | TRBV29-1 | CSVGNLQGYEQYF | TGCAGCGTTGGAAACTTACAGGGGTACGAGCAGTACTTC
TRBJ1-1 | few | - | 15 | TRBV7-9 | CASSRWEQVNTEAFF | TGTGCCAGCAGCAGATGGGAACAGGTGAACACTGAAGCTTTCTTT
TRBJ1-5 | few | - | 11 | TRBV12-5 | CASGNNQPQHF | TGTGCTAGTGGGAACAATCAGCCCCAGCATTTT
TRBJ2-7 | few | TRBD1 | 15 | TRBV7-2 | CASSLDRGFSYEQYF | TGTGCCAGCAGCTTAGACAGGGGGTTCTCCTACGAGCAGTACTTC
TRBJ2-3 | few | TRBD1 | 17 | TRBV4-3 | CASSPRQGPSSTDTQYF | TGCGCCAGCAGCCCAAGACAGGGCCCTTCTAGCACAGATACGCAGTATTTT
TRBJ1-1 | - | TRBD1 | 16 | TRBV6-1 | CAISGATGGVNTEAFF | TGTGCCATCAGTGGGGCTACAGGGGGCGTGAACACTGAAGCTTTCTTT
TRBJ2-1 | - | - | 14 | TRBV7-8 | CASSSYSSYNEQFF | TGTGCCAGCAGTTCTTACTCCTCCTACAATGAGCAGTTCTTC
TRBJ2-3 | - | - | 13 | TRBV29-1 | CSVEFGRGDTQYF | TGCAGCGTTGAGTTTGGGCGGGGAGATACGCAGTATTTT
TRBJ2-2 | - | - | 13 | TRBV7-2 | CASSLNSLAGLFF | TGTGCCAGCAGCTTAAATTCCCTCGCTGGCTTGTTTTTT
TRBJ2-5 | - | TRBD1 | 15 | TRBV4-2 | CASSQDRTGSGTQYF | TGTGCCAGCAGCCAAGATCGGACAGGCTCGGGGACCCAGTACTTC
TRBJ1-4 | few | - | 12 | TRBV10-1 | CASSGAEEKLFF | TGCGCCAGCAGTGGAGCGGAGGAAAAACTGTTTTTT
TRBJ2-4 | few | - | 15 | TRBV7-3 | CASSFGPLAKNIQYF | TGTGCCAGCAGCTTCGGACCGCTAGCCAAAAACATTCAGTACTTC
TRBJ2-3 | - | TRBD1 | 14 | TRBV7-2 | CASSTDRGEDTQYF | TGTGCCAGCAGTACCGACAGGGGGGAAGATACGCAGTATTTT
TRBJ1-2 | few | - | 15 | TRBV5-1 | CASSLDGTSSYGYTF | TGCGCCAGCAGCTTGGATGGCACCTCTTCTTATGGCTACACCTTC
TRBJ2-5 | few | - | 12 | TRBV9 | CASSPNPEPQYF | TGTGCCAGCAGCCCAAACCCAGAACCCCAGTACTTC
TRBJ2-5 | - | - | 13 | TRBV6-5 | CASKRGVGETQYF | TGTGCCAGCAAAAGGGGTGTAGGTGAGACCCAGTACTTC
TRBJ2-7 | few | - | 15 | TRBV5-1 | CASSPGTVLSYEQYF | TGCGCCAGCAGCCCGGGGACCGTACTCTCCTACGAGCAGTACTTC
TRBJ1-1 | - | TRBD1 | 16 | TRBV7-8 | CASSLPTGGDGAEAFF | TGTGCCAGCAGCCTCCCGACAGGGGGGGACGGCGCTGAAGCTTTCTTT
TRBJ2-7 | few | TRBD1 | 12 | TRBV10-3 | CAISEQGDEQYF | TGTGCCATCAGTGAACAGGGGGACGAGCAGTACTTC
TRBJ2-2 | - | - | 15 | TRBV2 | CARDSGQPNTGELFF | TGTGCCCGCGACTCGGGACAACCGAACACCGGGGAGCTGTTTTTT
TRBJ1-1 | few | - | 12 | TRBV15 | CATYRSPTEAFF | TGTGCCACCTACAGGAGTCCCACTGAAGCTTTCTTT
TRBJ2-4 | - | - | 14 | TRBV4-3 | CASSQVNQINIQYF | TGCGCCAGCAGCCAAGTGAACCAGATAAACATTCAGTACTTC
TRBJ1-1 | few | TRBD1 | 14 | TRBV28 | CASSSGQDRHEAFF | TGTGCCAGCAGTTCTGGACAGGACCGCCATGAAGCTTTCTTT
TRBJ1-4 | - | - | 14 | TRBV6-6 | CASRAQVTGEKLFF | TGTGCCAGCAGGGCACAGGTCACCGGTGAAAAACTGTTTTTT
TRBJ2-7 | - | - | 13 | TRBV2 | CASSEVGGLEQYF | TGTGCCAGCAGTGAAGTTGGGGGGCTCGAGCAGTACTTC
TRBJ2-2 | many | - | 15 | TRBV15 | CATRPGGIDTGELFF | TGTGCCACCAGACCTGGGGGGATCGACACCGGGGAGCTGTTTTTT
TRBJ2-7 | - | - | 12 | TRBV5-6 | CASSFSRREQYF | TGTGCCAGCAGCTTTTCTAGGAGAGAGCAGTACTTC
TRBJ2-1 | few | TRBD1 | 14 | TRBV7-9 | CATPQGSSYNEQFF | TGTGCCACCCCACAGGGGAGCTCCTACAATGAGCAGTTCTTC
TRBJ1-1 | many | TRBD1 | 14 | TRBV10-3 | CAISSDRGNTEAFF | TGTGCCATCAGTTCGGACAGGGGCAACACTGAAGCTTTCTTT
TRBJ1-1 | - | TRBD1 | 14 | TRBV6-6 | CASRRQGMVTEAFF | TGTGCCAGCAGAAGACAGGGAATGGTCACTGAAGCTTTCTTT
TRBJ1-2 | once | - | 10 | TRBV10-2 | CASRRDGYTF | TGCGCCAGCAGAAGGGACGGCTACACCTTC
TRBJ1-3 | few | - | 15 | TRBV18 | CASSPRRLTGNTIYF | TGTGCCAGCTCACCCCGGAGATTGACCGGAAACACCATATATTTT
TRBJ2-2 | - | - | 16 | TRBV9 | CASSVSGGLNTGELFF | TGTGCCAGCAGCGTATCAGGCGGGTTGAACACCGGGGAGCTGTTTTTT
TRBJ2-3 | few | - | 13 | TRBV5-6 | CASSSGLTDTQYF | TGTGCCAGCAGCTCCGGACTTACAGATACGCAGTATTTT
TRBJ2-7 | - | - | 13 | TRBV7-3 | CASRQGPTYEQYF | TGTGCCAGTCGGCAGGGGCCGACCTACGAGCAGTACTTC
TRBJ2-4 | few | - | 15 | TRBV28 | CASTSLSTGKNIQYF | TGTGCCAGCACATCCCTTAGCACAGGCAAAAACATTCAGTACTTC
TRBJ1-5 | few | - | 15 | TRBV28 | CASSPSEGGNQPQHF | TGTGCCAGCAGTCCCAGCGAGGGGGGGAATCAGCCCCAGCATTTT
TRBJ2-2 | few | TRBD2 | 17 | TRBV19 | CASKGGRAFANTGELFF | TGTGCCAGTAAGGGCGGGAGGGCTTTCGCGAACACCGGGGAGCTGTTTTTT
TRBJ2-1 | few | - | 16 | TRBV5-1 | CASFRDGSRYYNEQFF | TGCGCCAGCTTTCGGGACGGCTCCCGGTATTACAATGAGCAGTTCTTC
TRBJ2-7 | few | - | 12 | TRBV28 | CASSRTLPEQYF | TGTGCCAGCAGCCGGACCCTCCCCGAGCAGTACTTC
TRBJ2-3 | - | TRBD2 | 16 | TRBV7-8 | CASSLGPGTRVDTQYF | TGTGCCAGCAGCTTAGGTCCCGGGACTAGGGTCGATACGCAGTATTTT
TRBJ2-4 | many | - | 13 | TRBV28 | CASSLEGVDIQYF | TGTGCCAGCAGTTTAGAGGGGGTGGACATTCAGTACTTC
TRBJ1-5 | few | TRBD1 | 17 | TRBV5-1 | CASSPTGGGGGNQPQHF | TGCGCCAGCAGCCCAACAGGGGGCGGCGGGGGCAATCAGCCCCAGCATTTT
TRBJ1-1 | few | - | 14 | TRBV5-5 | CASSLDLVNTEAFF | TGTGCCAGCAGCTTGGATCTGGTGAACACTGAAGCTTTCTTT
TRBJ1-5 | - | - | 13 | TRBV19 | CASQQGRNQPQHF | TGTGCCAGCCAACAGGGACGAAATCAGCCCCAGCATTTT
TRBJ2-7 | few | TRBD1 | 14 | TRBV5-6 | CASSFDRGLYEQYF | TGTGCCAGCAGTTTTGACAGGGGGCTTTACGAGCAGTACTTC
TRBJ2-3 | few | TRBD2 | 19 | TRBV2 | CASTPGGLAGAPETDTQYF | TGTGCCAGCACCCCTGGTGGCCTAGCGGGAGCCCCTGAGACAGATACGCAGTATTTT
TRBJ1-5 | - | TRBD1 | 15 | TRBV6-5 | CASSFNRGGGQPQHF | TGTGCCAGCAGTTTTAACAGGGGCGGAGGTCAGCCCCAGCATTTT
TRBJ2-1 | few | TRBD1 | 14 | TRBV4-2 | CASSRGQGANEQFF | TGTGCCAGCAGCCGGGGACAGGGGGCCAATGAGCAGTTCTTC
TRBJ2-3 | few | - | 15 | TRBV9 | CASSVEAFSTDTQYF | TGTGCCAGCAGCGTAGAGGCATTTAGCACAGATACGCAGTATTTT
TRBJ2-1 | few | TRBD1 | 14 | TRBV5-1 | CASSPTGNYNEQFF | TGCGCCAGCAGCCCGACAGGGAACTACAATGAGCAGTTCTTC
TRBJ1-2 | few | - | 15 | TRBV7-3 | CASSSPGGGFYGYTF | TGTGCCAGCAGCTCACCCGGGGGAGGGTTCTATGGCTACACCTTC
TRBJ2-1 | - | - | 14 | TRBV6-6 | CASSPTGRGNEQFF | TGTGCCAGCAGTCCGACGGGTAGGGGTAATGAGCAGTTCTTC
TRBJ1-5 | - | - | 15 | TRBV7-2 | CASSLLGGADQPQHF | TGTGCCAGCAGCTTACTCGGGGGCGCGGATCAGCCCCAGCATTTT